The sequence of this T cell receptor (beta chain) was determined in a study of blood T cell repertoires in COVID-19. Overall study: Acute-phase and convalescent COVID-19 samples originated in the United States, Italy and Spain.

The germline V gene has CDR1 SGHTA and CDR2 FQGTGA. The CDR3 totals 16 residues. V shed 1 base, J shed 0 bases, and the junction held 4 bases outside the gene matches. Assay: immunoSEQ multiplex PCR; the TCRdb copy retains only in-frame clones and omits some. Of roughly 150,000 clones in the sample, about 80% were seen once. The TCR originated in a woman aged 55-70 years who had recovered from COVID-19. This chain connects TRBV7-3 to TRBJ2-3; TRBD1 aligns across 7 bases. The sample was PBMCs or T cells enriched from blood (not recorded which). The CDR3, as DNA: TGTGCCAGCAGCTTAATGTCAGGGGGAAGCACAGATACGCAGTATTTT. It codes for CASSLMSGGSTDTQYF.